This T cell receptor (beta chain) was found in a study of metastatic and nonmetastatic thyroid tumors (TCRdb year 2020). Some background on the complete study: Repertoires were compared across peripheral blood and tumor or nodule tissue samples from malignant and benign thyroid patients.

No treatment had been received by any patient before thyroid surgery. Patient clinical samples collected from about 2012 to 2019 were retrospectively analysed using T-cell receptor beta sequencing. This clone was detected ten times or more. Its antigen is still unknown. Base quality data are lacking; no much larger clone is found one base away. Other nucleotide sequences from this sample produce the same CDR3. Reading the germline V gene gives CDR1 SGHRS and CDR2 YFSETQ. Trimming at the junction amounts to 4 bases on V and 1 base on J, and the germline ends lie 14 bases apart. The CDR3 numbers 15 residues from cysteine through phenylalanine. Just the 45-base CDR3 DNA is kept, in frame starting at base 1. The investigation overall reported the following: In both blood and tumor samples, malignant tumors were reported to have significantly higher TCR beta diversity than benign nodules.

The library was generated by PCR. The run used an Illumina HiSeq 4000. The TCR beta-chain CDR3 region of each patient was profiled by high-throughput sequencing. In the authors' own workflow: CDR3 differences across clinicopathological groups were used to build a classifier for discriminating distant-metastatic papillary thyroid cancer patients. The Shannon index was used to assess repertoire diversity, and the Morisita-Horn index was used to assess tumor-blood repertoire similarity. TCRdb handled the public reads itself, with Q25 trimming in fastp and clone calling in MiXCR, and kept productive beta chains. The V and J calls here are based on TCRdb, not the publication. For this sample there are around 20,000 clones; 15% to 20% appear just once. The ten largest clones capture about 25% of the sample.

The clonotype was recovered from a female donor with papillary thyroid cancer or a benign thyroid nodule (not recorded which). Some clones in this sample may be carry-over from other donors' samples. The chain couples TRBV5-1 to TRBJ2-5; the D gene is possibly TRBD1, with 5 bases matching. Sequenced input: blood. CDR3 reads: CASSPQGKGQETQYF. The nucleotide sequence reads TGCGCCAGCAGCCCGCAGGGCAAGGGCCAAGAGACCCAGTACTTC.